A selection of T cell receptor beta chains follows, all from one sample in a study of CD4+ T cells in melanoma. Only in-frame clones appear in the TCRdb table, and some are missing; sequencing was by immunoSEQ multiplex PCR. The repertoire holds some 6,800 clones, around half seen once, with around 17% in the top ten. The sequenced sample was cells from a culture (not recorded whether cultured in vitro). All receptors come from a human donor with melanoma. Both conserved end residues are part of each CDR3. A D gene is named only where the DNA matches it firmly. Clone size appears in some rows only: once, few, many, or a class for an expanded clone.

j_gene: TRBJ1-2
v_gene: TRBV6-1
d_gene: -
abundance: few
CDR3nt: TGTGCCAGCAGCCTTCCTTTACACAGCTATGGCTACACCTTC
CDR3aa: CASSLPLHSYGYTF

j_gene: TRBJ2-1
v_gene: TRBV6-5
d_gene: -
abundance: -
CDR3nt: TGTGCCAGCAGTTACTCGGGAGCGCAGAACAATGAGCAGTTCTTC
CDR3aa: CASSYSGAQNNEQFF

j_gene: TRBJ2-7
v_gene: TRBV7-9
d_gene: TRBD2
abundance: -
CDR3nt: TGTGCCAGCAGCTTATACCGGACCGGGGGGGAGCAGTACTTC
CDR3aa: CASSLYRTGGEQYF

j_gene: TRBJ1-4
v_gene: TRBV2
d_gene: -
abundance: -
CDR3nt: TGTGCCAGCAACGGACAGACAAAACTGTTTTTT
CDR3aa: CASNGQTKLFF

j_gene: TRBJ1-2
v_gene: TRBV7-8
d_gene: -
abundance: -
CDR3nt: TGTGCCAGCAGCTCAGGAGATGGATATGGCTACACCTTC
CDR3aa: CASSSGDGYGYTF

j_gene: TRBJ2-1
v_gene: TRBV14
d_gene: -
abundance: -
CDR3nt: TGTGCCAGCAGCCAAGTGGGACCAACGACGGTGTTCTTC
CDR3aa: CASSQVGPTTVFF

j_gene: TRBJ2-7
v_gene: TRBV5-1
d_gene: -
abundance: -
CDR3nt: TGCGCCAGCAGCTTGCGGGCGGGGACCTACGAGCAGTACTTC
CDR3aa: CASSLRAGTYEQYF

j_gene: TRBJ2-1
v_gene: TRBV9
d_gene: -
abundance: -
CDR3nt: TGTGCCAGCAGCTTTGACAGCTACAATGAGCAGTTCTTC
CDR3aa: CASSFDSYNEQFF

j_gene: TRBJ2-3
v_gene: TRBV4-2
d_gene: TRBD2
abundance: large
CDR3nt: TGTGCCAGCAGCCGATCCTCAGCGGGGGGCCTGTCGGATACGCAGTATTTT
CDR3aa: CASSRSSAGGLSDTQYF

j_gene: TRBJ1-3
v_gene: TRBV30
d_gene: TRBD1
abundance: -
CDR3nt: TGTGCCTGGAGAACAGGGGGTGGAAACACCATATATTTT
CDR3aa: CAWRTGGGNTIYF

j_gene: TRBJ1-2
v_gene: TRBV9
d_gene: TRBD1
abundance: -
CDR3nt: TGTGCCAGCAGCGCGGACAGGTCGCTTGGTGGCTACACCTTC
CDR3aa: CASSADRSLGGYTF

j_gene: TRBJ1-6
v_gene: TRBV18
d_gene: TRBD1
abundance: -
CDR3nt: TGTGCCAGCTCGCCCGGGACAGCGGACTCACCCCTCCACTTT
CDR3aa: CASSPGTADSPLHF

j_gene: TRBJ1-5
v_gene: TRBV5-1
d_gene: TRBD1
abundance: -
CDR3nt: TGCGCCAGCAGGCCGGGGACAGGGGGATCCAATCAGCCCCAGCATTTT
CDR3aa: CASRPGTGGSNQPQHF

j_gene: TRBJ1-1
v_gene: TRBV18
d_gene: -
abundance: few
CDR3nt: TGTGCCAGCTCACGGGGGAACACTGAAGCTTTCTTT
CDR3aa: CASSRGNTEAFF

j_gene: TRBJ2-7
v_gene: TRBV2
d_gene: -
abundance: few
CDR3nt: TGTGCCAGCGCTGGCGCATTGGTCTACGAGCAGTACTTC
CDR3aa: CASAGALVYEQYF

j_gene: TRBJ2-7
v_gene: TRBV27
d_gene: -
abundance: -
CDR3nt: TGTGCCAGCAGTTTAAATGGACAGTCCTACGAGCAGTACTTC
CDR3aa: CASSLNGQSYEQYF

j_gene: TRBJ1-2
v_gene: TRBV19
d_gene: -
abundance: few
CDR3nt: TGTGCCAGTAGTATAGATTATGGCTACACCTTC
CDR3aa: CASSIDYGYTF

j_gene: TRBJ2-5
v_gene: TRBV5-1
d_gene: -
abundance: -
CDR3nt: TGCGCCAGCAGCTTGTTGCCGGGAATGAAAGAGACCCAGTACTTC
CDR3aa: CASSLLPGMKETQYF

j_gene: TRBJ1-2
v_gene: TRBV11-2
d_gene: -
abundance: few
CDR3nt: TGTGCCAGCAGCTCTCGAGGGACTAACTATGGCTACACCTTC
CDR3aa: CASSSRGTNYGYTF

j_gene: TRBJ2-1
v_gene: TRBV7-5
d_gene: -
abundance: -
CDR3nt: TGTGCCAGAAGCCCAAGGAGGGCGGGTCGCTACTACAATGAGCAGTTCTTC
CDR3aa: CARSPRRAGRYYNEQFF

j_gene: TRBJ2-6
v_gene: TRBV27
d_gene: -
abundance: -
CDR3nt: TGTGCCAGCACGGTGAGGATTGGAGGGGCCAACGTCCTGACTTTC
CDR3aa: CASTVRIGGANVLTF

j_gene: TRBJ2-7
v_gene: TRBV2
d_gene: TRBD1
abundance: -
CDR3nt: TGTGCCAGCGTCCGGGACAGGGGCTTATACGAGCAGTACTTC
CDR3aa: CASVRDRGLYEQYF